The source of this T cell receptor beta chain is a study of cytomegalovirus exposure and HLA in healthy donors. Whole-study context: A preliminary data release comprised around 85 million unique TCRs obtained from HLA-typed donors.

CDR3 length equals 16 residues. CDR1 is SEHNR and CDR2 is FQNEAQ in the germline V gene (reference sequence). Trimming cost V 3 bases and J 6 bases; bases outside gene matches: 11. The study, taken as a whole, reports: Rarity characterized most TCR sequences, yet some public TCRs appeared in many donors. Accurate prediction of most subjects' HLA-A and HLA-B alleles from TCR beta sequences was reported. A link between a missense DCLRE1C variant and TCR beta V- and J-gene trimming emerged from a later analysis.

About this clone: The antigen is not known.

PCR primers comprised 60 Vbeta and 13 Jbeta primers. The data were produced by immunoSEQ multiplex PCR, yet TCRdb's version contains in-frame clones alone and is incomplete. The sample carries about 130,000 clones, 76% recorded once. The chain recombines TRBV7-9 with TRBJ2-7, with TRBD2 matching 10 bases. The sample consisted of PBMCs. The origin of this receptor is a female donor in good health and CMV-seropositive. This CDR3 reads CASSFRSGGFSGEQYF. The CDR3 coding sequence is TGTGCCAGCAGCTTTCGTAGCGGGGGGTTTTCGGGCGAGCAGTACTTC. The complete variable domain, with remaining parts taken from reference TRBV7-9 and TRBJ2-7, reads DTGVSQNPRHKITKRGQNVTFRCDPISEHNRLYWYRQTLGQGPEFLTYFQNEAQLEKSRLLSDRFSAERPKGSFSTLEIQRTEQGDSAMYLCASSFRSGGFSGEQYFGPGTRLTVT.